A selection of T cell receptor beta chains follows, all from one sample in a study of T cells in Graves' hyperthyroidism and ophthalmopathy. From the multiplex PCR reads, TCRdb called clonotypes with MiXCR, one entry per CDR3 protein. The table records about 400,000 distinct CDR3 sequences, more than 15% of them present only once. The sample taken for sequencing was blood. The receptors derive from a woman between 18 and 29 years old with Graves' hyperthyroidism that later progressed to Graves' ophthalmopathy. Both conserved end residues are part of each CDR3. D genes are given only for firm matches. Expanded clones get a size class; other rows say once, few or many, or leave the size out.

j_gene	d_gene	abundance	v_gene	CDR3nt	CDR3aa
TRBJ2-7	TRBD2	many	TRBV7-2	TGTGCCAGCAGCCCCTCCGGCCCCCTAGCGGGAGGCTCCTACGAGCAGTACTTC	CASSPSGPLAGGSYEQYF
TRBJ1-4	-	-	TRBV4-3	TGCGCCAGCAGCCAAGAGGGTGATATGAATGAAAAACTGTTTTTT	CASSQEGDMNEKLFF
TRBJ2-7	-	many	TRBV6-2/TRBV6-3	TGTGCCAGCAGTTTTATACAGGGTCCTGACTACGAGCAGTACTTC	CASSFIQGPDYEQYF
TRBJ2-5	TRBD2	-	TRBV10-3	TGTGCCATCAGTGAGTTAGCGGGAGGGCCGGAGTATGAGACCCAGTACTTC	CAISELAGGPEYETQYF
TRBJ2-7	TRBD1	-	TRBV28	TGTGCCAGCAGTTTTCAAGACAGGGGCTACGAGCAGTACTTC	CASSFQDRGYEQYF
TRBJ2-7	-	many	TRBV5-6	TGTGCCAGCAGCTTGGGAGAGTTTTCCTACGAGCAGTACTTC	CASSLGEFSYEQYF
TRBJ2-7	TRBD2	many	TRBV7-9	TGTGCCAGCAGCTTAATTGATAGCGGGAGGCCAGCCTTTTCCTCCTACGAGCAGTACTTC	CASSLIDSGRPAFSSYEQYF
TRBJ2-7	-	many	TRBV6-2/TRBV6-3	TGTGCCAGCAGTTACTCAACGACAGCACCACCCGAGCAGTACTTC	CASSYSTTAPPEQYF
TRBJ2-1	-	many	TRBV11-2	TGTGCCAGCAGCTTACTGGGGAACAATGAGCAGTTCTTC	CASSLLGNNEQFF
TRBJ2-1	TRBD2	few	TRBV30	TGTGCCTGGAGGAACGTAGCGGGGCTCCCTCAAGCAGCCTCCTACAATGAGCAGTTCTTC	CAWRNVAGLPQAASYNEQFF
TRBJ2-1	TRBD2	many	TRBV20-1	TGCAGTGCTAGAGAGGGAGCGGGAGGACCTAGCGATGAGCAGTTCTTC	CSAREGAGGPSDEQFF
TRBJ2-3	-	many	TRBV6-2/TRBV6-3	TGTGCCAGCAGTTATGGGACCTTGGGGACAGATACGCAGTATTTT	CASSYGTLGTDTQYF
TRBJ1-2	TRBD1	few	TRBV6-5	TGTGCCAGCAGTTACCGACAGGGGAGCCATGGCTACACCTTC	CASSYRQGSHGYTF
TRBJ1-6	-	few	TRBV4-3	TGCGCCAGCAGCCAAGATATAACAGGGTTTAATTCACCCCTCCACTTT	CASSQDITGFNSPLHF
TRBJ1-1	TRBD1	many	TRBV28	TGTGCCAGCAGTTTAACCACAGGGGCCAAGACTGAAGCTTTCTTT	CASSLTTGAKTEAFF
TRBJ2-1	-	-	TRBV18	TGTGCCAGCTCACCAGCTCTGGACGGCCTCGAGGAGCAGTTCTTC	CASSPALDGLEEQFF
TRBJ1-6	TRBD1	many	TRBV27	TGTGCCAGCAGTACGGTCAGGTCCAGGGGGAATTCACCCCTCCACTTT	CASSTVRSRGNSPLHF
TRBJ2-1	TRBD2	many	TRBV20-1	TGCAGTGCTCTTACTAGCGGACGCTACAATGAGCAGTTCTTC	CSALTSGRYNEQFF
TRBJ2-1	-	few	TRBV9	TGTGCCAGCAGCGTAGATGGGACTGGGTACAATGAGCAGTTCTTC	CASSVDGTGYNEQFF
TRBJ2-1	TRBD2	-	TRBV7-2	TGTGCCAGCAGCTGGCGGGAGGGCTCCTACAATGAGCAGTTCTTC	CASSWREGSYNEQFF
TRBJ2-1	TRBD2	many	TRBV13	TGTGCCAGCAGCCCCAAGGGACTAGCGGCTTACAATGAGCAGTTCTTC	CASSPKGLAAYNEQFF
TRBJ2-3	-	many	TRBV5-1	TGCGCCAGCAGCCCTCGAGGAAACACAGATACGCAGTATTTT	CASSPRGNTDTQYF
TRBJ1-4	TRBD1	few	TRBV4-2	TGTGCCAGCAGCGAACCATACAGGGGGCAGGCGACTAATGAAAAACTGTTTTTT	CASSEPYRGQATNEKLFF